The clone carrying this TCR beta chain was found many times. What it binds is not known. Via MiXCR, TCRdb re-called the 5' RACE reads, giving one row per CDR3 protein. Of 130,000 or so distinct CDR3 sequences listed, more than 2.5% are singletons. The data are from a study of neurological immune-mediated disorders. Overall study findings and caveats: With the multiple sclerosis repertoire cluster, neither clinical nor MRI features showed any association. Expanded clones shared no identical CDR3 amino acid sequences across subjects, which suggested private TCR-beta repertoires in all groups. When grouped phylogenetically, the repertoires of 18 of the 34 multiple sclerosis patients fell together in one related-CDR3 cluster, which is a possible signature.

The V end was cut by 1 base, the J end by 7 bases, with 2 bases between. The CDR3 consists of 11 residues. Per the germline V gene, CDR1 is SGHVS and CDR2 is FNYEAQ. The TCR sequence derives from a woman aged 25 to 39 with multiple sclerosis. The chain couples TRBV7-6 to TRBJ1-3; no firm D call. The specimen sequenced was PBMCs. CDR3 DNA: TGTGCCAGCAGCTTAGATAACACCATATATTTT. Protein product: CASSLDNTIYF.